What follows are 14 T cell receptor beta chains derived from one specimen sequenced in a study of T cell responses to AZD1222 COVID-19 vaccine. Generated by immunoSEQ multiplex PCR, the TCRdb table keeps only in-frame clones and is missing some. The table lists approximately 93,000 clones, 89% of them singletons. The specimen comprised peripheral blood, sampled 28 days after the second AZD1222 dose. Receptor source: an adult who received the AZD1222 COVID-19 vaccine.

This sequence joins TRBV6-5 and TRBJ1-6; 8 bases agree with TRBD1. Germline CDR1 reads MNHEY; CDR2 reads SVGAGI. Trimming cost V 6 bases and J 9 bases; bases outside gene matches: 10. The CDR3 length is 15 residues. CDR3 nucleotide sequence: TGTGCCAGCAGGGAGACCAGGACAGGGACTTCACCCCTCCACTTT. This encodes CASRETRTGTSPLHF.

The V call is TRBV3-1 (or the pseudogene TRBV3-2), the J call TRBJ1-4, with D perhaps matching TRBD1 (5 bases). Germline V gene lookup returns CDR1 LGHDT and CDR2 YNNKEL (reference sequence). V lost 0 bases to trimming and J lost 7 bases, with 15 bases between them. The CDR3 has 16 residues. The CDR3 DNA follows: TGTGCCAGCAGCCAAGAAGCTCAGGGCGTGGGTGAAAAACTGTTTTTT. It translates to CASSQEAQGVGEKLFF.

This clone has only a few counts. The gene calls are TRBV7-2 and TRBJ1-1; perhaps TRBD1 as D (6 bases). Trimming removed 11 bases from V and 4 bases from J, with 14 bases in between. The CDR3 sequence is 12 residues long. Germline assignment: CDR1 SGHTA and CDR2 FQGNSA. CDR3 in DNA: TGTGCCGAAGTACGAGGGGGCACTGAAGCTTTCTTT. This codes for CAEVRGGTEAFF.

The CDR3 DNA sequence: TGTGCCAGCAGCCCGACAGGAGAGAAACGAAAACTGTTTTTT. Its protein product is CASSPTGEKRKLFF. The chain couples TRBV6-5 to TRBJ1-4, with a tentative D call TRBD1 (6 bases). Trimming took off 6 bases at V and 10 bases at J, with 18 bases between the two ends. The CDR3 covers 14 residues. Germline V lookup: CDR1 MNHEY, CDR2 SVGAGI.

In this sample, this clone turned up a few times. The gene calls are TRBV28 and TRBJ2-2, with 8 bases lining up with TRBD2. CDR1 and CDR2 (germline): MDHEN, SYDVKM. This CDR3 has 15 amino acids. V was pared by 7 bases and J by 4 bases, with 8 bases of the junction left unmatched. The CDR3 nucleotides are TGTGCCAGCAAACGGGGGGGAGGCGTCACCGGGGAGCTGTTTTTT. As protein: CASKRGGGVTGELFF.

The V and J genes are TRBV4-1 and TRBJ1-1; a weak D match, TRBD1 (6 bases). Germline CDR1 reads MGHRA; CDR2 reads YSYEKL. The length of the CDR3 is 16 residues. The V end lost 0 bases, the J end lost 4 bases, and 15 bases lay between the germline ends. CDR3 sequence reads: CASSQDRQGLSTEAFF. CDR3 bases: TGCGCCAGCAGCCAAGACCGGCAGGGGCTTAGCACTGAAGCTTTCTTT.

The chain carries TRBV6-5 and TRBJ2-7; D ambiguous. Trimming removed 7 bases from V and 1 base from J, with 14 bases in between. There are 14 residues in the CDR3. CDR1 and CDR2 (germline): MNHEY, SVGAGI. The DNA of the CDR3 is TGTGCCAGCAAAGAGGCGTTCAGGTCCTACGAGCAGTACTTC. This sequence encodes CASKEAFRSYEQYF.

The rearrangement uses TRBV11-2 and TRBJ2-7; no reliable D call. The CDR3 is 16 residues long. CDR1 SGHAT and CDR2 FQNNGV come from the germline V gene. V was clipped by 3 bases and J by 6 bases, with 21 bases between them. The CDR3 DNA reads TGTGCCAGCAGCTTTATGACTCCGTTGCAAACCGGCGAGCAGTACGTC. This gives the protein CASSFMTPLQTGEQYV.

J is TRBJ1-2 and V is TRBV19; perhaps TRBD1 as D (5 bases). CDR1 LNHDA and CDR2 SQIVND come from the germline V gene (reference sequence). The CDR3 is 13 residues long. V was pared by 7 bases and J by 3 bases, with 12 bases between. This chain's CDR3 is CASTFGGDYGYTF. CDR3 coding DNA: TGTGCCAGTACCTTCGGGGGGGACTATGGCTACACCTTC.

The chain employs TRBV30 and TRBJ2-4; 8 bases map to TRBD2. The V and J ends lost 2 bases and 3 bases, in that order; junction bases with no gene match: 0. This CDR3 spans 13 amino acids. The germline V gene encodes CDR1 GTSNPN and CDR2 SVGIG (reference sequence). The CDR3 DNA sequence: TGTGCCTGGAGTCGGGAGGGCAAAAACATTCAGTACTTC. Encoded protein: CAWSREGKNIQYF.

The rearrangement uses TRBV7-2 and TRBJ2-3; 8 bases fit TRBD2. The V gene end was trimmed by 2 bases and the J gene end by 5 bases; junction bases not matched to a gene: 9. Germline V lookup: CDR1 SGHTA, CDR2 FQGNSA. The length of the CDR3 is 16 residues. The CDR3 nucleotides read TGTGCCAGCAGCTTATCGGGAGGGACTAGAGGAGATACGCAGTATTTT. It translates to CASSLSGGTRGDTQYF.

This clone was picked up a small number of times. CDR3 sequence: CASRDTYWGYTF. For the CDR3, the DNA is TGTGCCAGTCGGGACACTTACTGGGGCTACACCTTC. V gene TRBV19 combines with J gene TRBJ1-2, with TRBD1 as a possible D gene (6 bases). The CDR3 is 12 amino acids. CDR1 LNHDA and CDR2 SQIVND come from the germline V gene (reference sequence). Between the trimmed V and J ends, which lost 8 bases and 8 bases, there was a span of 15 bases.

This chain connects TRBV2 to TRBJ1-2; maybe TRBD1 (6 bases). There are 16 residues in the CDR3. Trimming removed 4 bases at V and 2 bases at J, with 17 bases between. Germline assignment: CDR1 SNHLY and CDR2 FYNNEI. CDR3 region: CASSAYRDKGNYGYTF. The CDR3 nucleotides are TGTGCCAGCAGTGCTTACCGGGACAAGGGAAACTATGGCTACACCTTC.

This chain links TRBV4-1 with TRBJ1-1; unclear D gene. The V and J ends lost 0 bases and 1 base respectively, with 9 bases between them. Germline CDR1 and CDR2: MGHRA and YSYEKL. This CDR3 is 15 amino acids long. Here the CDR3 reads CASSQDSPGNTEAFF. The CDR3 coding sequence is TGCGCCAGCAGCCAAGATTCCCCGGGGAACACTGAAGCTTTCTTT.